The 27 T cell receptor beta chains in this list originate from one sample, sequenced in a study of blood T cell repertoires in COVID-19. The data were produced by immunoSEQ multiplex PCR, yet TCRdb's version contains in-frame clones alone and is incomplete. The sample includes over 200,000 clones, roughly 88% of them seen just once. The sample was PBMCs or T cells enriched from blood (not recorded which). Receptors were obtained from a woman between 50 and 59 years old who had recovered from COVID-19.

This clone was counted many times. This rearrangement joins TRBV2 to TRBJ1-1, with D maybe TRBD1 (6 bases). The length of the CDR3 is 15 residues. Germline V gene data show CDR1 as SNHLY and CDR2 as FYNNEI. With 2 bases removed from V and 1 base from J, the gap between germline ends came to 11 bases. The CDR3 nucleotides are TGTGCCAGCAGTGAAAGTAACAGGGCGAACACTGAAGCTTTCTTT. Protein: CASSESNRANTEAFF.

V gene TRBV5-1 combines with J gene TRBJ2-3, with D tentatively TRBD1 (7 bases). Trimming shortened V by 3 bases and J by 0 bases, and 14 bases separated the two germline ends. Germline V gene data show CDR1 as SGHRS and CDR2 as YFSETQ. This CDR3 comprises 16 residues. The CDR3, as DNA: TGCGCCAGCAGCTACAAGGGGGGACAGAGCACAGATACGCAGTATTTT. As protein: CASSYKGGQSTDTQYF.

About this clone itself: Other DNA sequences of this sample code for an identical CDR3. The rearrangement joins TRBV27 to TRBJ1-5; D possibly corresponds to TRBD1 (5 bases). The CDR3 is 16 amino acids. V lost 6 bases and J 0 bases, leaving 15 bases between the germline ends. In germline, CDR1 is MNHEY, CDR2 SMNVEV (reference sequence). Here the CDR3 reads CASSLDRPNSNQPQHF. The CDR3 DNA sequence: TGTGCCAGCAGCCTAGACAGACCTAATAGCAATCAGCCCCAGCATTTT.

The CDR3 DNA follows: TGTGCCAGCAGCCAGGAACGGACAGGGGGCGGAGAGACCCAGTACTTC. It is translated as CASSQERTGGGETQYF. The gene calls are TRBV3-1 (or the pseudogene TRBV3-2) and TRBJ2-5; the match to TRBD1 covers 11 bases. The V gene's germline CDR1 is LGHDT and CDR2 YNNKEL (reference sequence). CDR3 length equals 16 residues. Losses at the gene ends were 3 bases for V and 4 bases for J; bases not matched to a gene: 7.

This chain uses TRBV27 with TRBJ2-2, with 10 bases identical to TRBD2. V dropped 5 bases and J dropped 5; count of bases not matched to a gene: 8. Germline V gene lookup returns CDR1 MNHEY and CDR2 SMNVEV (reference sequence). The CDR3 is made up of 16 amino acids. As DNA, the CDR3 is TGTGCCAGCAGTGTACCTCTAGCGGGAGTTACCGGGGAGCTGTTTTTT. Protein product: CASSVPLAGVTGELFF.

This sequence joins TRBV7-2 and TRBJ1-4, with TRBD1 as a possible D gene (6 bases). Germline loops: CDR1 SGHTA, CDR2 FQGNSA. The V end was cut by 4 bases, the J end by 8 bases, with 20 bases between. The CDR3 sequence is 16 residues long. The CDR3 DNA follows: TGTGCCAGCAGCTCCTCACAGTGGGCAGGGGAAGAAAAACTGTTTTTT. Its translation: CASSSSQWAGEEKLFF.

V usage is TRBV5-1 and J usage is TRBJ1-3, with 10 bases lining up with TRBD1. Germline-derived CDR1 and CDR2 are SGHRS and YFSETQ. V dropped 0 bases and J dropped 4; count of bases not matched to a gene: 4. The CDR3 length is 16 residues. The CDR3 DNA sequence: TGCGCCAGCAGCTTGGTTGGGACAGGGGAAGGAAACACCATATATTTT. As protein: CASSLVGTGEGNTIYF.

The chain combines TRBV4-2 with TRBJ2-7, with D possibly matching TRBD1 (5 bases). CDR3 size: 15 residues. CDR1 is LGHNA and CDR2 is YNFKEQ in the germline V gene. V lost 0 bases and J 3 bases, leaving 12 bases between the germline ends. This CDR3 reads CASSQDREFYYEQYF. In nucleotides, the CDR3 is TGTGCCAGCAGCCAAGACAGGGAATTTTACTACGAGCAGTACTTC.

The rearrangement uses TRBV18 and TRBJ1-2; D call uncertain. The CDR3 runs 14 residues. CDR1 is KGHSH and CDR2 is LQKENI in the germline V gene. Trimming shortened V by 5 bases and J by 7 bases, and 17 bases separated the two germline ends. CDR3 amino acids: CASSAGFLLSGYTF. The CDR3 region has the DNA TGTGCCAGCTCAGCGGGGTTTTTATTAAGTGGCTACACCTTC.

This clone came up a few times. The V gene is TRBV3-1 (or the pseudogene TRBV3-2), the J gene TRBJ2-5; TRBD1 is a possible D gene (6 bases). Trimming took off 3 bases at V and 5 bases at J, with 16 bases between the two ends. CDR3 length equals 15 residues. Germline V gene data show CDR1 as LGHDT and CDR2 as YNNKEL (reference sequence). This chain's CDR3 is CASSQARTGSETQYF. CDR3 DNA: TGTGCCAGCAGCCAGGCCCGAACAGGGTCGGAGACCCAGTACTTC.

V and J are TRBV3-1 (or the pseudogene TRBV3-2) and TRBJ2-5, with 7 positions matching TRBD1. Germline CDR1 LGHDT, CDR2 YNNKEL (reference sequence). This CDR3 contains 15 residues. V lost 0 bases and J lost 5; bases outside the gene matches: 6. The CDR3 here is CASSQDYRGYETQYF. The CDR3 DNA is TGTGCCAGCAGCCAAGATTACAGGGGTTATGAGACCCAGTACTTC.

This clone was seen just once. The gene calls are TRBV5-1 and TRBJ1-5, with TRBD1 as a possible D gene (5 bases). Germline CDR1 and CDR2: SGHRS and YFSETQ. The CDR3 has 17 amino acids. V gave up 4 bases and J gave up 0 bases, with 17 bases separating them. As DNA, the CDR3 is TGCGCCAGCAGCACGGGGGACGGGTCTGATAGCAATCAGCCCCAGCATTTT. It specifies CASSTGDGSDSNQPQHF.

This chain uses TRBV2 with TRBJ2-7; the match to TRBD1 covers 11 bases. This CDR3 region has 14 residues. Germline V gene data show CDR1 as SNHLY and CDR2 as FYNNEI. The V and J ends lost 5 bases and 2 bases, in that order; junction bases with no gene match: 2. The CDR3 DNA is TGTGCCAGCAGTCGGGACAGGGGGGCCTACGAGCAGTACTTC. It translates to CASSRDRGAYEQYF. Based on the CDR3 plus reference TRBV2 and TRBJ2-7, the full variable domain is EPEVTQTPSHQVTQMGQEVILRCVPISNHLYFYWYRQILGQKVEFLVSFYNNEISEKSEIFDDQFSVERPDGSNFTLKIRSTKLEDSAMYFCASSRDRGAYEQYFGPGTRLTVT.

The CDR3 spells CASSTGYSHWANEKLFF. DNA of the CDR3: TGTGCCAGTAGTACAGGGTATTCCCATTGGGCTAATGAAAAACTGTTTTTT. The J gene is TRBJ1-4, the V gene TRBV19, with a weak D call TRBD1 (5 bases). The V end was cut by 4 bases, the J end by 3 bases, with 18 bases between. Germline V lookup: CDR1 LNHDA, CDR2 SQIVND (reference sequence). This CDR3 has 17 residues.

The V and J genes are TRBV15 and TRBJ1-2, with 10 bases fitting TRBD1. CDR3 length: 15 amino acids. Trimming cost V 0 bases and J 8 bases; bases outside gene matches: 6. The germline gives CDR1 LNHNV, CDR2 YYDKDF (reference sequence). CDR3 bases: TGTGCCACCAGCAGAGATAGGGACAGGGGTGGAGGCTACACCTTC. It codes for CATSRDRDRGGGYTF.

The chain uses TRBV6-4 and TRBJ2-2, with TRBD1 as a possible D gene (5 bases). Between the trimmed V and J ends, which lost 4 bases and 6 bases, there was a span of 9 bases. The germline V gene has CDR1 MRHNA and CDR2 SNTAGT. The CDR3 is made up of 13 amino acids. CDR3 sequence reads: CASSAQGSGELFF. In nucleotides, the CDR3 is TGTGCCAGCAGTGCTCAGGGATCCGGGGAGCTGTTTTTT.

The chain combines TRBV29-1 with TRBJ1-1; possible D gene TRBD1, 5 bases. Trimming stripped 7 bases from V and 4 bases from J, with 10 bases between. This CDR3 has 11 amino acids. Germline loops: CDR1 SQVTM, CDR2 ANQGSEA. In DNA, the CDR3 is TGCAGCGCCTGTGGGGCCACTGAAGCTTTCTTT. Translated: CSACGATEAFF.

The gene calls are TRBV2 and TRBJ1-2; the D gene is possibly TRBD1 (5 bases). CDR1 and CDR2 (germline): SNHLY, FYNNEI. With 0 bases removed from V and 4 bases from J, the gap between germline ends came to 12 bases. The CDR3 extends over 15 amino acids. CDR3 DNA: TGTGCCAGCAGTGAAGCGCTTCAGGGATTCTATGGCTACACCTTC. Translated: CASSEALQGFYGYTF.

The rearrangement links TRBV3-1 (or the pseudogene TRBV3-2) to TRBJ1-4, with unresolved D. Germline CDR1 reads LGHDT; CDR2 reads YNNKEL (reference sequence). V dropped 0 bases and J dropped 7 bases, with 15 bases sitting between them. The CDR3 spans 16 residues. CDR3 region: CASSQDRQRRLEKLFF. The CDR3, as DNA: TGTGCCAGCAGCCAAGATAGGCAAAGGAGGCTTGAAAAACTGTTTTTT.

This chain links TRBV7-9 with TRBJ1-1; the match to TRBD1 covers 7 bases. The CDR3 totals 15 residues. CDR1 and CDR2 (germline): SEHNR, FQNEAQ (reference sequence). V gave up 4 bases and J gave up 6 bases; unmatched junction bases: 11. DNA for the CDR3: TGTGCCAGCAGCTCACTCACCAGACAGGGATCTGAAGCTTTCTTT. This gives the protein CASSSLTRQGSEAFF.

This clone was counted only a few times. This chain uses TRBV7-8 with TRBJ1-5, with D possibly being TRBD1 (6 bases). V lost 3 bases, J lost 7 bases, and 13 bases lay in between. This CDR3 is built from 14 residues. The germline V gene has CDR1 SGHVS and CDR2 FQNEAQ. The CDR3 DNA sequence: TGTGCCAGCAGCTTTCAAAAGGGGGAACAGCCCCAGCATTTT. Amino acids: CASSFQKGEQPQHF.

Concerning this clone itself: The sample has other DNA sequences that encode this CDR3 too. This chain joins TRBV5-1 and TRBJ1-2; D is unresolved. Germline values: CDR1 SGHRS, CDR2 YFSETQ. V was clipped by 0 bases and J by 5 bases, with 5 bases between them. This CDR3 spans 12 amino acids. The CDR3 protein is CASSLDTYGYTF. The DNA of the CDR3 is TGCGCCAGCAGCTTGGACACGTATGGCTACACCTTC.

J is TRBJ2-7 and V is TRBV19, with D tentatively TRBD2 (6 bases). V was clipped by 3 bases and J by 0 bases, with 15 bases between them. The CDR3 contains 16 residues. Germline-derived CDR1 and CDR2 are LNHDA and SQIVND (reference sequence). Here the CDR3 reads CASSIWGTGDSYEQYF. In DNA form, the CDR3 reads TGTGCCAGTAGTATTTGGGGGACGGGAGACTCCTACGAGCAGTACTTC.

This chain links TRBV10-3 with TRBJ2-1, with D unclear. The CDR3 contains 13 residues. The V and J ends lost 7 bases and 5 bases respectively, with 12 bases between them. Germline-derived CDR1 and CDR2 are ENHRY and SYGVKD. The CDR3 here is CAINERYDNEQFF. CDR3 DNA sequence: TGTGCCATCAACGAACGGTACGACAATGAGCAGTTCTTC.

The chain employs TRBV19 and TRBJ1-5; 8 bases map to TRBD1. CDR3 length equals 15 residues. From germline, CDR1 is LNHDA and CDR2 SQIVND (reference sequence). With V trimmed by 5 bases and J by 3 bases, 6 bases remained unmatched. The CDR3 sequence: CASSPGQGYNQPQHF. For the CDR3, the DNA is TGTGCCAGTAGTCCCGGACAGGGCTACAATCAGCCCCAGCATTTT.

The rearrangement links TRBV15 to TRBJ1-4, with TRBD1 matching over 9 bases. Germline values: CDR1 LNHNV, CDR2 YYDKDF (reference sequence). The CDR3 runs 16 residues. The junction had 9 bases not matched to a gene; V was cut back by 3 bases and J by 7 bases. CDR3 bases: TGTGCCACCAGCAGTTCCTGGACAGGGGCAGGTGAAAAACTGTTTTTT. Translation gives CATSSSWTGAGEKLFF. The full variable domain, completed using reference TRBV15 and TRBJ1-4, is DAMVIQNPRYQVTQFGKPVTLSCSQTLNHNVMYWYQQKSSQAPKLLFHYYDKDFNNEADTPDNFQSRRPNTSFCFLDIRSPGLGDTAMYLCATSSSWTGAGEKLFFGSGTQLSVL.

The rearrangement links TRBV6-5 to TRBJ1-2; D possibly corresponds to TRBD1 (6 bases). CDR1 MNHEY and CDR2 SVGAGI come from the germline V gene. The germline V and J ends were trimmed by 8 bases and 8 bases, with 18 bases remaining between them. The CDR3 consists of 13 residues. The CDR3, as DNA: TGTGCCAGCCTAACATGGGGGGGGCGAGGCTACACCTTC. Translation: CASLTWGGRGYTF.